This is a list of T cell receptor beta chains from one sample in a study of Ad26.COV2.S vaccination and SARS-CoV-2 variants. Repertoires were generated with immunoSEQ multiplex PCR, while TCRdb's copy carries only in-frame clones and drops some. The top ten hold under 5% of the sample, which has 300,000 to 400,000 clones, 92% seen once. Material: peripheral blood, obtained after recovery from COVID-19. These receptors all come from a human donor who had recovered from COVID-19. The CDR3 runs from the conserved cysteine through the conserved F or W. A D gene is named only where the DNA matches it firmly. Clone size appears in some rows only: once, few, many, or a class for an expanded clone.

NA	TRBV6-5	TRBJ2-3	NA	CASRVTDTQYF	TGTGCCAGCAGGGTCACAGATACGCAGTATTTT
TRBD1	TRBV6-5	TRBJ2-1	NA	CASTRGQGGYNEQFF	TGTGCCAGCACTAGGGGACAGGGGGGATACAATGAGCAGTTCTTC
NA	TRBV6-5	TRBJ1-4	NA	CASSPTSVGEKLFF	TGTGCCAGCTCCCCGACGTCTGTAGGTGAAAAACTGTTTTTT
NA	TRBV19	TRBJ1-6	NA	CASSTSVLGGSPLHF	TGTGCCAGTAGTACATCGGTCTTGGGCGGTTCACCCCTCCACTTT
NA	TRBV5-1	TRBJ2-1	NA	CASSLSIRLPQRHDNEQFF	TGCGCCAGCAGCTTGAGTATTAGGCTACCGCAACGACATGACAATGAGCAGTTCTTC
NA	TRBV7-3	TRBJ2-3	once	CASSLGGDTDTQYF	TGTGCCAGCAGCTTAGGGGGAGACACAGATACGCAGTATTTT
NA	TRBV19	TRBJ1-5	NA	CASTPIGGDQPQHF	TGTGCCAGTACCCCCATAGGGGGGGATCAGCCCCAGCATTTT
NA	TRBV24-1	TRBJ2-3	NA	CATSDRSGPSTDTQYF	TGTGCCACCAGTGACCGAAGCGGACCTAGCACAGATACGCAGTATTTT
NA	TRBV5-1	TRBJ1-1	once	CASSAGPDTEAFF	TGCGCCAGCAGCGCAGGCCCGGATACTGAAGCTTTCTTT
NA	TRBV6-5	TRBJ1-2	NA	CASETGLDGYTF	TGTGCCAGCGAAACGGGGTTAGATGGCTACACCTTC
NA	TRBV6-6	TRBJ1-2	NA	CASLLRGRDGYTF	TGTGCCAGCCTCCTACGGGGGCGCGATGGCTACACCTTC
NA	TRBV12-3/TRBV12-4	TRBJ2-7	NA	CASSPGSYEQYF	TGTGCCAGCAGTCCTGGCTCCTACGAGCAGTACTTC
TRBD2	TRBV9	TRBJ2-7	NA	CASSPGLAGGQDREQYF	TGTGCCAGCAGCCCGGGACTAGCGGGGGGGCAAGATCGAGAGCAGTACTTC
NA	TRBV6-1	TRBJ2-1	NA	CASSQARTNEQFF	TGTGCCAGCAGTCAAGCTAGAACCAATGAGCAGTTCTTC
NA	TRBV6-5	TRBJ1-6	NA	CASSYGGQRNSPLHF	TGTGCCAGCAGTTATGGGGGGCAGAGAAATTCACCCCTCCACTTT
NA	TRBV4-3	TRBJ1-6	NA	CASSQDWGRSSPLHF	TGCGCCAGCAGCCAAGATTGGGGCAGGTCTTCACCCCTCCACTTT
NA	TRBV5-1	TRBJ1-6	NA	CASSLDGGNSPLHF	TGCGCCAGCAGCTTGGATGGAGGGAATTCACCCCTCCACTTT
TRBD1	TRBV9	TRBJ2-7	NA	CASSRDRGIDEQYF	TGTGCCAGCAGTCGGGACAGGGGGATCGACGAGCAGTACTTC
TRBD2	TRBV2	TRBJ2-5	NA	CASSAAGRIQETQYF	TGTGCCAGCAGTGCAGCGGGACGAATACAAGAGACCCAGTACTTC
TRBD1	TRBV5-1	TRBJ2-1	NA	CASSLAWTGGHNEQFF	TGCGCCAGCAGCTTGGCCTGGACAGGGGGCCACAATGAGCAGTTCTTC
TRBD2	TRBV9	TRBJ2-5	NA	CASSLMGRGGQETQYF	TGTGCCAGCAGCCTGATGGGGCGGGGGGGCCAAGAGACCCAGTACTTC
NA	TRBV24-1	TRBJ2-3	NA	CATTVSNTQYF	TGTGCCACCACCGTCTCAAATACGCAGTATTTT
NA	TRBV6-6	TRBJ1-5	once	CASSTQGQPQHF	TGTGCCAGCAGCACCCAGGGACAGCCCCAGCATTTT
NA	TRBV27	TRBJ1-1	once	CASSPRTGGSTEAFF	TGTGCCAGCAGTCCCAGGACGGGCGGGAGCACTGAAGCTTTCTTT
NA	TRBV5-1	TRBJ1-3	NA	CASSLDRASGNTIYF	TGCGCCAGCAGCTTGGACAGGGCCTCTGGAAACACCATATATTTT
NA	TRBV5-1	TRBJ1-1	NA	CASKSMVGNIRDTEAFF	TGCGCCAGCAAATCTATGGTAGGGAACATTCGGGACACTGAAGCTTTCTTT
NA	TRBV5-6	TRBJ1-6	NA	CASSPGPGLNSPLHF	TGTGCCAGCAGCCCCGGGCCCGGTCTTAATTCACCCCTCCACTTT